The 13 T cell receptor beta chains listed next were all sequenced from one sample in a study of patients and donors after allogeneic stem cell transplantation (dated by TCRdb to about 2020). Libraries were constructed by RT-PCR. Data came from a NextSeq 550. The raw public reads went through TCRdb reprocessing: fastp at Q25, MiXCR clone calling, in-frame beta chains kept. Records with the same CDR3 protein are collapsed into one entry carrying the most frequent genes and DNA. Recorded for this sample are a few hundred thousand distinct CDR3 sequences; around two fifths of them occurred a single time. The leading ten clones occupy roughly 12% of the sample. The sample was blood, either unsorted or a sorted T cell fraction (not recorded which). The receptor source for this set is a human donor who was either an allogeneic HSCT recipient or a stem cell or donor lymphocyte infusion donor (not recorded which). It is not recorded whose cells these are; they may come from a transplant donor.

This chain uses TRBV13 with TRBJ2-1; D perhaps matches TRBD1 (5 bases). Trimming cost V 2 bases and J 5 bases, with 13 bases left between them. CDR3 length equals 15 residues. Germline-derived CDR1 and CDR2 are PRHDT and FYEKMQ (reference sequence). The CDR3 loop is CASSLPTTVNNEQFF. CDR3 coding DNA: TGTGCCAGCAGCTTACCCACGACAGTGAACAATGAGCAGTTCTTC.

This chain joins TRBV28 and TRBJ2-2, with 9 bases matching TRBD1. Germline CDR1 is MDHEN and CDR2 is SYDVKM. Losses at the gene ends were 5 bases for V and 7 bases for J; bases not matched to a gene: 8. This CDR3 contains 15 residues. CDR3 in amino acids: CASSVPGTGFGELFF. DNA of the CDR3: TGTGCCAGCAGTGTTCCCGGGACAGGGTTCGGGGAGCTGTTTTTT.

This clonotype was recorded at least ten times. In DNA form, the CDR3 reads TGTGCCACCAGCAGAGATCGTGGGCGCAATCAGCCCCAGCATTTT. It translates to CATSRDRGRNQPQHF. This chain connects TRBV15 to TRBJ1-5; D gene unclear. V was shortened by 0 bases and J by 2 bases, with 8 bases between the two germline ends. This CDR3 has 15 residues. Germline CDR1 is LNHNV and CDR2 is YYDKDF (reference sequence).

CDR3 sequence reads: CASSLRTTNPPLNIQYF. CDR3 DNA sequence: TGTGCCAGCAGCTTAAGGACAACGAACCCGCCACTTAACATTCAGTACTTC. This chain links TRBV13 with TRBJ2-4, with a possible D match to TRBD1 (5 bases). The V and J ends lost 2 bases and 7 bases respectively, with 21 bases between them. CDR3 length: 17 amino acids. Germline V gives CDR1 PRHDT, CDR2 FYEKMQ (reference sequence). The variable domain in full, completed from reference TRBV13 and TRBJ2-4, reads AAGVIQSPRHLIKEKRETATLKCYPIPRHDTVYWYQQGPGQDPQFLISFYEKMQSDKGSIPDRFSAQQFSDYHSELNMSSLELGDSALYFCASSLRTTNPPLNIQYFGAGTRLSVL.

There are a few counts of this clonotype. The rearrangement joins TRBV12-3 or TRBV12-4 to TRBJ2-1; perhaps TRBD2 as D (7 bases). The CDR3 extends over 15 amino acids. The ends were cut back, 1 base at V and 7 bases at J, with 14 bases in the middle. CDR3 region: CASSLVGGPGNEQFF. In DNA form, the CDR3 reads TGTGCCAGCAGTTTAGTCGGGGGGCCTGGGAATGAGCAGTTCTTC.

This clonotype was seen more than once but under ten times. The rearrangement uses TRBV5-1 and TRBJ1-3, with D uncertain. Germline CDR1 is SGHRS and CDR2 is YFSETQ. V dropped 0 bases and J dropped 2 bases, with 6 bases sitting between them. This CDR3 is built from 14 residues. The CDR3 sequence: CASSLGAAGNTIYF. DNA of the CDR3: TGCGCCAGCAGCTTGGGAGCGGCTGGAAACACCATATATTTT.

This clonotype was counted only a few times. The V call is TRBV7-2, the J call TRBJ1-5; perhaps TRBD1 as D (5 bases). The CDR3 loop spans 15 amino acids. CDR1 is SGHTA and CDR2 is FQGNSA in the germline V gene. V was shortened by 2 bases and J by 6 bases, with 14 bases between the two germline ends. The CDR3 reads CASSLSAGRFQPQHF. The CDR3 DNA sequence: TGTGCCAGCAGCTTAAGCGCAGGGCGGTTTCAGCCCCAGCATTTT. The full variable domain, in which reference TRBV7-2 and TRBJ1-5 provide the parts outside the CDR3, is GAGVSQSPSNKVTEKGKDVELRCDPISGHTALYWYRQSLGQGLEFLIYFQGNSAPDKSGLPSDRFSAERTGGSVSTLTIQRTQQEDSAVYLCASSLSAGRFQPQHFGDGTRLSIL.

The chain joins TRBV4-1 to TRBJ2-1; perhaps TRBD1 as D (5 bases). Per the germline V gene, CDR1 is MGHRA and CDR2 is YSYEKL. CDR3 size: 14 residues. With 4 bases removed from V and 4 bases from J, the gap between germline ends came to 11 bases. CDR3 sequence reads: CASSPDRDYNEQFF. The CDR3 bases are TGCGCCAGCAGCCCCGACAGAGATTACAATGAGCAGTTCTTC.

This clonotype appeared a few times. The chain is built from TRBV10-3 and TRBJ1-4; 7 bases align to TRBD1. Germline assignment: CDR1 ENHRY and CDR2 SYGVKD. This CDR3 region has 14 residues. V lost 0 bases and J lost 7; bases outside the gene matches: 2. In DNA form, the CDR3 reads TGTGCCATCAGTGAGTCGACAGGGTCTGAAAAACTGTTTTTT. It is translated as CAISESTGSEKLFF.

This clonotype was found a few times. V is TRBV12-3 or TRBV12-4 and J is TRBJ1-5; D uncertain. The CDR3 runs 12 residues. Trimming cost V 3 bases and J 11 bases, with 11 bases left between them. In DNA, the CDR3 is TGTGCCAGCAGTTTTGAATTCTCGGCCCAGCATTTT. Protein product: CASSFEFSAQHF.

The sample holds a few counts of this clonotype. The chain employs TRBV20-1 and TRBJ1-4, with 8 bases matching TRBD1. Germline CDR1 is DFQATT and CDR2 is SNEGSKA (reference sequence). The CDR3 extends over 13 amino acids. The junction had 5 bases not matched to a gene; V was cut back by 0 bases and J by 11 bases. CDR3 DNA sequence: TGCAGTGCTAGAGATCGGACAGGGTTTAAACTGTTTTTT. It is translated as CSARDRTGFKLFF.

The chain combines TRBV7-3 with TRBJ1-2, with 8 bases identical to TRBD1. From germline, CDR1 is SGHTA and CDR2 FQGTGA. The CDR3 has 14 amino acids. Germline trimming cut 2 bases from V and 3 bases from J; bases unmatched to any gene: 2. CDR3 amino acids: CASSLGGQDYGYTF. The CDR3 coding sequence is TGTGCCAGCAGCTTAGGGGGACAGGACTATGGCTACACCTTC.

This clonotype was detected a few times. This chain uses TRBV29-1 with TRBJ1-3, with D unclear. The germline CDR1 and CDR2 sequences are SQVTM and ANQGSEA. The CDR3 has 14 residues. Trimming removed 3 bases at V and 0 bases at J, with 9 bases between. CDR3 nucleotide sequence: TGCAGCGTTGAGGCGCAGTTCTCTGGAAACACCATATATTTT. Its protein is CSVEAQFSGNTIYF.